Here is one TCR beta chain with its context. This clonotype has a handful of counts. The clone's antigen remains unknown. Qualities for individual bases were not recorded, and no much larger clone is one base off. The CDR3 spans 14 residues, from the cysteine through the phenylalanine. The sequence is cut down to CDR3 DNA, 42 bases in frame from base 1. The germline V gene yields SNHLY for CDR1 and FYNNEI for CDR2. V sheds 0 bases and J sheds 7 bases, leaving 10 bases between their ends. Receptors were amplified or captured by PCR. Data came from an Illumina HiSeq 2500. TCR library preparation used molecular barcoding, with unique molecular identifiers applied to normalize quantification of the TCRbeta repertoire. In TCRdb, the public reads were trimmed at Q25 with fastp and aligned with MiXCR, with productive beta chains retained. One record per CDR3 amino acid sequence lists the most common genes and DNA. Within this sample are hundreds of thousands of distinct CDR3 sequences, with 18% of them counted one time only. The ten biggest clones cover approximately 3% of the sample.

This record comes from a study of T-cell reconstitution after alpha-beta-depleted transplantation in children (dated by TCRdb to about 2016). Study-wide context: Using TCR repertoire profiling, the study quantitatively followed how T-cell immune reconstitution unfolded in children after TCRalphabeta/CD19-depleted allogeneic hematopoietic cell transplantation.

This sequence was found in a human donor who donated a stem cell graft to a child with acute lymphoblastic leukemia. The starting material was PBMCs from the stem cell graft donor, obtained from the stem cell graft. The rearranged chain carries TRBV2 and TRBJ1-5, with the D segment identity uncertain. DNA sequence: TGTGCCAGCAGTGAAGCGCTGGGGATCCAGCCCCAGCATTTT. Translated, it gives CASSEALGIQPQHF.